One and the same sample provided the 21 T cell receptor beta chains below, sequenced in a study of blood T cell repertoires in COVID-19. The data were produced by immunoSEQ multiplex PCR, yet TCRdb's version contains in-frame clones alone and is incomplete. Of 200,000 or so clones in the sample, roughly 84% are singletons; the top ten hold more than 7%. Sequenced input: PBMCs or T cells enriched from blood (not recorded which). The source is a man aged 25 to 40 in a cohort exposed to, infected with or recovered from COVID-19 (not recorded which).

The chain recombines TRBV6-2 or TRBV6-3 with TRBJ2-1; TRBD1 matches at 12 bases. This CDR3 contains 15 residues. J lost 7 bases, V lost 6 bases, and 7 bases had no gene match. Germline values: CDR1 MNHEY, CDR2 SVGEGT. The CDR3 loop is CASSPRDRGLNEQFF. The CDR3 DNA sequence: TGTGCCAGCAGCCCCCGGGACAGGGGGCTTAATGAGCAGTTCTTC.

This sequence joins TRBV6-2 or TRBV6-3 and TRBJ2-1; 9 bases match TRBD1. The V segment lost 4 bases and the J segment 7 bases; nucleotides outside the gene matches: 11. Germline V gene data show CDR1 as MNHEY and CDR2 as SVGEGT. The length of the CDR3 is 16 residues. The CDR3 DNA reads as TGTGCCAGCAGTTGGCCACAGGGGGCAGTCCGGAATGAGCAGTTCTTC. Protein sequence: CASSWPQGAVRNEQFF.

The table lists this clone with a few counts. This sequence joins TRBV4-1 and TRBJ1-2; possible D gene TRBD1, 5 bases. Trimming cost V 0 bases and J 9 bases, with 14 bases left between them. CDR1 MGHRA and CDR2 YSYEKL come from the germline V gene. The CDR3 is made up of 14 amino acids. The DNA of the CDR3 is TGCGCCAGCAGCCAAGATTCGGGGAGGGGAAGCTACACCTTC. As protein: CASSQDSGRGSYTF.

The CDR3 here is CASTPGGGASGNTIYF. The CDR3 nucleotides read TGTGCCAGCACCCCGGGGGGGGGAGCCTCTGGAAACACCATATATTTT. The chain joins TRBV28 to TRBJ1-3, with TRBD1 as a possible D gene (5 bases). V gave up 7 bases and J gave up 0 bases, with 16 bases separating them. This CDR3 is 16 amino acids long. The germline V gene encodes CDR1 MDHEN and CDR2 SYDVKM.

The chain carries TRBV7-3 and TRBJ1-2; D not certain. Germline V gene sequence: CDR1 SGHTA, CDR2 FQGTGA. Trimming removed 5 bases from V and 4 bases from J, with 11 bases in between. This CDR3 spans 13 amino acids. As DNA, the CDR3 is TGTGCCAGCAGCGAAGACAAGTTCTATGGCTACACCTTC. Amino acid sequence: CASSEDKFYGYTF.

This chain links TRBV6-5 with TRBJ2-7; 8 nucleotides agree with TRBD1. Germline CDR1 reads MNHEY; CDR2 reads SVGAGI. V lost 7 bases to trimming and J lost 1 base; unmatched junction nucleotides: 6. The CDR3 spans 14 residues. CDR3 bases: TGTGCCAGCACCCGGGACAGGTCGTCCTACGAGCAGTACTTC. As protein: CASTRDRSSYEQYF.

The rearrangement uses TRBV6-2 or TRBV6-3 and TRBJ1-5; 9 bases agree with TRBD1. Germline-derived CDR1 and CDR2 are MNHEY and SVGEGT. J gave up 2 bases and V 0 bases, and 5 bases lay outside the gene matches. The CDR3 is 17 amino acids. CDR3 DNA: TGTGCCAGCAGTTACTCCATGACAGGGGGGGGCAATCAGCCCCAGCATTTT. Its protein product is CASSYSMTGGGNQPQHF.

The CDR3 sequence is CASSIDGTGYGELFF. CDR3 nucleotides: TGTGCCAGCAGCATAGACGGGACAGGGTACGGGGAGCTGTTTTTT. The V and J genes are TRBV7-8 and TRBJ2-2, with TRBD1 matching 9 bases. CDR1 and CDR2 (germline): SGHVS, FQNEAQ. Losses at the gene ends were 5 bases for V and 7 bases for J; bases not matched to a gene: 8. The CDR3 has 15 residues.

This chain connects TRBV12-5 to TRBJ2-1; 8 bases line up with TRBD2. The CDR3 is 16 amino acids. Germline V gene sequence: CDR1 LGHNT, CDR2 FRNRAP. V gave up 2 bases and J gave up 0 bases; unmatched junction bases: 3. CDR3 residues: CASGLRTSGSYNEQFF. In DNA form, the CDR3 reads TGTGCTAGTGGTTTGAGAACTAGCGGCTCCTACAATGAGCAGTTCTTC.

This clone has just a few counts. The gene calls are TRBV6-4 and TRBJ1-2; D ambiguous. Deletions cut 6 bases from V and 8 bases from J, with 22 bases between. Germline assignment: CDR1 MRHNA and CDR2 SNTAGT. This CDR3 spans 15 amino acids. This CDR3 reads CASSPGGEGFGGYTF. CDR3 sequence (DNA): TGTGCCAGCAGCCCTGGCGGGGAGGGCTTTGGGGGCTACACCTTC.

The CDR3 region is CASSQVLAGNSPLHF. As DNA, the CDR3 is TGCGCCAGCAGCCAAGTCCTGGCAGGGAATTCACCCCTCCACTTT. The genes are TRBV4-1 and TRBJ1-6, with D possibly matching TRBD1 (5 bases). Trimming stripped 1 base from V and 7 bases from J, with 11 bases between. This CDR3 comprises 15 residues. The germline gives CDR1 MGHRA, CDR2 YSYEKL.

This chain connects TRBV6-2 or TRBV6-3 to TRBJ2-7, with 8 bases lining up with TRBD2. CDR3 size: 14 residues. The germline V gene has CDR1 MNHEY and CDR2 SVGEGT. V was pared by 5 bases and J by 0 bases, with 3 bases of the junction left unmatched. Here the CDR3 DNA reads TGTGCCAGCAGTACAACTAGCGGCTCCTACGAGCAGTACTTC. This translates into CASSTTSGSYEQYF.

CDR3 loop: CASSPRSYEQYF. The CDR3 DNA is TGTGCCAGCAGCCCCAGATCCTACGAGCAGTACTTC. The V and J genes are TRBV7-9 and TRBJ2-7, with D unresolved. With 5 bases removed from V and 1 base from J, the gap between germline ends came to 6 bases. CDR3 length: 12 amino acids. Germline V gene lookup returns CDR1 SEHNR and CDR2 FQNEAQ (reference sequence).

The rearrangement uses TRBV24-1 and TRBJ2-3, with TRBD1 identical over 10 bases. J was trimmed by 2 bases and V by 6 bases; bases with no gene match: 4. This CDR3 comprises 15 residues. Germline CDR1 KGHDR, CDR2 SFDVKD. CDR3 DNA sequence: TGTGCCACCAGTAGGGACAGGGGACACACAGATACGCAGTATTTT. This encodes CATSRDRGHTDTQYF.

A remark on this clone: Relative to the germline gene, one junction end is altered; a read error may explain this. The gene calls are TRBV13 and TRBJ1-1, with D possibly being TRBD1 (6 bases). The CDR3 totals 14 residues. Germline lookup yields CDR1 PRHDT and CDR2 FYEKMQ (reference sequence). The CDR3 reads CASSLVAGATETFF. The CDR3 DNA reads as TGTGCCAGCAGCTTAGTTGCGGGGGCCACTGAAACTTTCTTT. The complete variable domain, with remaining parts taken from reference TRBV13 and TRBJ1-1, reads AAGVIQSPRHLIKEKRETATLKCYPIPRHDTVYWYQQGPGQDPQFLISFYEKMQSDKGSIPDRFSAQQFSDYHSELNMSSLELGDSALYFCASSLVAGATETFFGQGTRLTVV.

The J gene is TRBJ2-7, the V gene TRBV3-1 (or the pseudogene TRBV3-2), with 8 bases matching TRBD2. V was clipped by 1 base and J by 5 bases; unmatched bases: 7. This CDR3 has 15 amino acids. CDR1 is LGHDT, CDR2 YNNKEL, per germline (reference sequence). As DNA, the CDR3 is TGTGCCAGCAGCCAAGTTCCGGGAGGGCCCCACGAGCAGTACTTC. It specifies CASSQVPGGPHEQYF.

The chain couples TRBV5-8 to TRBJ1-1, with TRBD1 matching 11 bases. The V gene end was trimmed by 4 bases and the J gene end by 3 bases; junction bases not matched to a gene: 5. Germline V CDR1 and CDR2: SGHTS, YDEGEE. The CDR3 runs to 15 residues. CDR3 coding DNA: TGTGCCAGCAGCCGGGACAGGGGGGGGTACACTGAAGCTTTCTTT. Its protein product is CASSRDRGGYTEAFF.

The chain joins TRBV19 to TRBJ1-2, with a tentative D call TRBD1 (5 bases). The CDR3 contains 15 residues. The V and J ends lost 5 bases and 0 bases respectively, with 13 bases between them. Germline V CDR1 and CDR2: LNHDA, SQIVND (reference sequence). The CDR3 reads CASSLTGTSNYGYTF. In DNA, the CDR3 is TGTGCCAGTAGTTTAACCGGGACTTCTAACTATGGCTACACCTTC.

The chain combines TRBV5-1 with TRBJ2-3, with D perhaps TRBD2 (7 bases). Germline assignment: CDR1 SGHRS and CDR2 YFSETQ. The CDR3 runs 16 residues. V lost 6 bases and J 0 bases, leaving 17 bases between the germline ends. CDR3 residues: CASTLGGAPSTDTQYF. Written as DNA, the CDR3 is TGCGCCAGCACCCTTGGGGGGGCGCCGAGCACAGATACGCAGTATTTT. The full variable domain, completed using reference TRBV5-1 and TRBJ2-3, is KAGVTQTPRYLIKTRGQQVTLSCSPISGHRSVSWYQQTPGQGLQFLFEYFSETQRNKGNFPGRFSGRQFSNSRSEMNVSTLELGDSALYLCASTLGGAPSTDTQYFGPGTRLTVL.

The rearrangement uses TRBV24-1 and TRBJ2-7; possibly TRBD1 for D (6 bases). V gave up 4 bases and J gave up 5 bases, with 8 bases separating them. This CDR3 is 12 amino acids long. The germline gives CDR1 KGHDR, CDR2 SFDVKD. The CDR3 loop reads CATSDRGHEQYF. In nucleotides, the CDR3 is TGTGCCACCAGTGACAGGGGCCACGAGCAGTACTTC.

The chain couples TRBV5-5 to TRBJ2-2, with 7 bases that match TRBD1. Germline lookup yields CDR1 SGHKS and CDR2 YYEKEE (reference sequence). This CDR3 has 15 residues. The trim removed 4 bases at V and 5 bases at J, leaving 8 bases unmatched. The CDR3, as DNA: TGTGCCAGCAGCCAGCACAGGGGATCGACCGGGGAGCTGTTTTTT. Its translation: CASSQHRGSTGELFF.